A selection of T cell receptor beta chains follows, all from one sample in a study of blood T cell repertoires in COVID-19. Clones were read by immunoSEQ multiplex PCR, and TCRdb kept only the in-frame ones, dropping some. The sample has 150,000 to 200,000 clones, around four fifths seen once. The sequenced sample was peripheral blood. The receptors derive from a woman in her 70s with COVID-19, enrolled during active disease. CDR3s include the opening cysteine and the closing phenylalanine or tryptophan. The order of the fields is J gene, D gene, clone size, V gene, CDR3 DNA, CDR3 protein. A D gene is named only where the DNA matches it firmly. Clone size, where shown, is once, few, many, or a class for clones that have expanded.

j_gene: TRBJ2-5; d_gene: -; abundance: -; v_gene: TRBV5-5; CDR3nt: TGTGCCAGCAGCTTGGCAGGACAGCAAGAGACCCAGTACTTC; CDR3aa: CASSLAGQQETQYF
j_gene: TRBJ2-5; d_gene: -; abundance: -; v_gene: TRBV10-3; CDR3nt: TGTGCCACCGCTAGTCCGGGACTCCTCCAAGAGACCCAGTACTTC; CDR3aa: CATASPGLLQETQYF
j_gene: TRBJ1-5; d_gene: -; abundance: -; v_gene: TRBV3-1/TRBV3-2; CDR3nt: TGTGCCAGCAGCCAAGGCATCGTGAGAGGTCAGCCCCAGCATTTT; CDR3aa: CASSQGIVRGQPQHF
j_gene: TRBJ1-6; d_gene: TRBD1; abundance: -; v_gene: TRBV6-2/TRBV6-3; CDR3nt: TGTGCCAGCAGTCCGGGACAGGGGAATTCACCCCTCCACTTT; CDR3aa: CASSPGQGNSPLHF
j_gene: TRBJ1-5; d_gene: -; abundance: -; v_gene: TRBV7-2; CDR3nt: TGTGCCAGCAGTCCACAGGGTGTTAGCAATCAGCCCCAGCATTTT; CDR3aa: CASSPQGVSNQPQHF
j_gene: TRBJ1-1; d_gene: -; abundance: few; v_gene: TRBV28; CDR3nt: TGTGCCAGCACGGAGGGGACTGAAGCTTTCTTT; CDR3aa: CASTEGTEAFF
j_gene: TRBJ2-5; d_gene: -; abundance: many; v_gene: TRBV7-9; CDR3nt: TGTGCCAGCAGCTCCTTGAGCGGACAAGAGACCCAGTACTTC; CDR3aa: CASSSLSGQETQYF
j_gene: TRBJ2-1; d_gene: TRBD1; abundance: -; v_gene: TRBV4-3; CDR3nt: TGCGCCAGCAGCCAAGATCCCACAGGGGGCATGGCGAATGAGCAGTTCTTC; CDR3aa: CASSQDPTGGMANEQFF
j_gene: TRBJ2-5; d_gene: TRBD2; abundance: -; v_gene: TRBV28; CDR3nt: TGTGCCAGCAGTTTGGTAGCGGGAGGGAAAGAGACCCAGTACTTC; CDR3aa: CASSLVAGGKETQYF
j_gene: TRBJ2-5; d_gene: TRBD2; abundance: -; v_gene: TRBV11-3; CDR3nt: TGTGCCAGCAGCTTGGGTGTGGGCGGGAGAGAAGAGACCCAGTACTTC; CDR3aa: CASSLGVGGREETQYF
j_gene: TRBJ1-6; d_gene: TRBD1; abundance: -; v_gene: TRBV30; CDR3nt: TGTGCCTGGAGTCTGCCGGGACAGCTCAATTCACCCCTCCACTTT; CDR3aa: CAWSLPGQLNSPLHF
j_gene: TRBJ2-3; d_gene: -; abundance: few; v_gene: TRBV5-1; CDR3nt: TGCGCCAGCAGCTTGGGCAAGACTACTAGCACAGATACGCAGTATTTT; CDR3aa: CASSLGKTTSTDTQYF
j_gene: TRBJ2-7; d_gene: TRBD1; abundance: -; v_gene: TRBV6-2/TRBV6-3; CDR3nt: TGTGCCAGCAGTTACCTAACAGGGGTAACCTACGAGCAGTACTTC; CDR3aa: CASSYLTGVTYEQYF
j_gene: TRBJ2-3; d_gene: -; abundance: -; v_gene: TRBV6-2/TRBV6-3; CDR3nt: TGTGCCAGCAGTTATGGGCCCGGATCCCCCACAGATACGCAGTATTTT; CDR3aa: CASSYGPGSPTDTQYF
j_gene: TRBJ1-5; d_gene: -; abundance: -; v_gene: TRBV7-2; CDR3nt: TGTGCCAGCAGTTCAGGGTCCGGCAATCAGCCCCAGCATTTT; CDR3aa: CASSSGSGNQPQHF
j_gene: TRBJ1-6; d_gene: -; abundance: -; v_gene: TRBV19; CDR3nt: TGTGCCAGTAGTCCTCTAATCTATAATTCACCCCTCCACTTT; CDR3aa: CASSPLIYNSPLHF
j_gene: TRBJ1-5; d_gene: -; abundance: -; v_gene: TRBV18; CDR3nt: TGTGCCAGCTCACCAGACAGTGGCAATCAGCCCCAGCATTTT; CDR3aa: CASSPDSGNQPQHF
j_gene: TRBJ1-1; d_gene: -; abundance: -; v_gene: TRBV5-1; CDR3nt: TGCGCCAGCAGCACGCAGGGTAGGGAGCGGGATGAAGCTTTCTTT; CDR3aa: CASSTQGRERDEAFF
j_gene: TRBJ2-2; d_gene: -; abundance: few; v_gene: TRBV5-1; CDR3nt: TGCGCCAGCAGCCAACGGATTAACAGGGCCTGGAACACCGGGGAGCTGTTTTTT; CDR3aa: CASSQRINRAWNTGELFF
j_gene: TRBJ2-1; d_gene: -; abundance: -; v_gene: TRBV7-2; CDR3nt: TGTGCCAGCAGCGCGCCTAGCTCCTACAATGAGCAGTTCTTC; CDR3aa: CASSAPSSYNEQFF
j_gene: TRBJ2-1; d_gene: -; abundance: -; v_gene: TRBV28; CDR3nt: TGTGCCAGTACAGGACTATACAATGAGCAGTTCTTC; CDR3aa: CASTGLYNEQFF
j_gene: TRBJ2-5; d_gene: TRBD2; abundance: -; v_gene: TRBV7-6; CDR3nt: TGTGCCAGCAGCTTAGGACTAGCAGCCACGGGGGGGCGAGAGACCCAGTACTTC; CDR3aa: CASSLGLAATGGRETQYF
j_gene: TRBJ1-1; d_gene: -; abundance: few; v_gene: TRBV2; CDR3nt: TGTGCCAGCAGTGAAGATCGGGTTGGGTACACTGAAGCTTTCTTT; CDR3aa: CASSEDRVGYTEAFF
j_gene: TRBJ1-6; d_gene: -; abundance: few; v_gene: TRBV2; CDR3nt: TGTGCCAGCAACTTCAGGGTTTCACCCCTCCACTTT; CDR3aa: CASNFRVSPLHF
j_gene: TRBJ2-7; d_gene: TRBD1; abundance: -; v_gene: TRBV28; CDR3nt: TGTGCCAGCAGTTTATCAGGGGGCAGGGGCGAGCAGTACTTC; CDR3aa: CASSLSGGRGEQYF
j_gene: TRBJ1-6; d_gene: TRBD1; abundance: once; v_gene: TRBV18; CDR3nt: TGTGCCAGCTCACCACTCCAGGGGGGTAATTCACCCCTCCACTTT; CDR3aa: CASSPLQGGNSPLHF
j_gene: TRBJ1-1; d_gene: -; abundance: -; v_gene: TRBV9; CDR3nt: TGTGCCAGCAGCGTAATCCTCGGAGGGTGGGACACTGAAGCTTTCTTT; CDR3aa: CASSVILGGWDTEAFF
j_gene: TRBJ2-5; d_gene: TRBD2; abundance: -; v_gene: TRBV5-4; CDR3nt: TGTGCCAGCAGCTTGGCCGGGGGACTATACGAGACCCAGTACTTC; CDR3aa: CASSLAGGLYETQYF
j_gene: TRBJ1-5; d_gene: -; abundance: -; v_gene: TRBV6-6; CDR3nt: TGTGCCAGCAGCTATGGAGGGAAGGGTGACAATCAGCCCCAGCATTTT; CDR3aa: CASSYGGKGDNQPQHF
j_gene: TRBJ2-3; d_gene: -; abundance: once; v_gene: TRBV7-2; CDR3nt: TGTGCCAGCAGCGAGCGGGCCCCCTCCCAGGATACGCAGTATTTT; CDR3aa: CASSERAPSQDTQYF
j_gene: TRBJ2-7; d_gene: TRBD2; abundance: -; v_gene: TRBV11-2; CDR3nt: TGTGCCAGCAGCCCGGGACTAGCGGGGGTCCAGTACTTC; CDR3aa: CASSPGLAGVQYF
j_gene: TRBJ2-2; d_gene: TRBD2; abundance: -; v_gene: TRBV19; CDR3nt: TGTGCCAGTAGTCCTCTAGCGGGAGGGACCACCGGGGAGCTGTTTTTT; CDR3aa: CASSPLAGGTTGELFF
j_gene: TRBJ1-2; d_gene: -; abundance: -; v_gene: TRBV19; CDR3nt: TGTGCCAGTAGTATGCGGGGGACTAACTATGGCTACACCTTC; CDR3aa: CASSMRGTNYGYTF
j_gene: TRBJ2-5; d_gene: TRBD1; abundance: -; v_gene: TRBV5-6; CDR3nt: TGTGCCAGCAAATCGACAGGGGGAGAGGAGACCCAGTACTTC; CDR3aa: CASKSTGGEETQYF